One sample yielded the 17 T cell receptor beta chains listed below, sequenced in a study of CD8+ T cells in alopecia areata. Reverse transcription of extracted RNA yielded cDNA, which provided the sequencing template. The table came from immunoSEQ multiplex PCR; TCRdb's copy has only in-frame clones and leaves some out. The repertoire holds roughly 200,000 clones, with roughly 64% as singletons. Treatment noted: oral pan-JAK inhibitor, 5-10 mg twice daily. Sequenced material: CD8+ T cells sorted from blood, taken at week 24, from a patient treated with tofacitinib. The receptors stem from a human donor with alopecia areata.

The chain employs TRBV29-1 and TRBJ2-7; tentatively, D is TRBD1 (6 bases). The CDR3 totals 14 residues. V was shortened by 2 bases and J by 0 bases, with 11 bases between the two germline ends. CDR1 and CDR2 from the germline V gene are SQVTM and ANQGSEA. Here the CDR3 reads CSVEFGTSSYEQYF. The CDR3 DNA follows: TGCAGCGTTGAATTCGGGACAAGCTCCTACGAGCAGTACTTC.

The rearrangement joins TRBV13 to TRBJ2-3; D unresolved. V was shortened by 5 bases and J by 4 bases, with 10 bases between the two germline ends. This CDR3 contains 13 residues. CDR1 PRHDT and CDR2 FYEKMQ come from the germline V gene (reference sequence). The CDR3: CASSPGRADTQYF. CDR3 nucleotide sequence: TGTGCCAGCAGCCCCGGTCGCGCAGATACGCAGTATTTT.

This clone has more than one count but fewer than ten. The chain has TRBV7-9 and TRBJ2-3, with D possibly matching TRBD2 (5 bases). V lost 5 bases and J lost 5, with 11 bases in between. The germline V gene has CDR1 SEHNR and CDR2 FQNEAQ (reference sequence). The CDR3 covers 13 residues. CDR3 sequence (DNA): TGTGCCAGCAGCCCCACGGGGAGAGATACGCAGTATTTT. Amino acids: CASSPTGRDTQYF.

This chain joins TRBV6-5 and TRBJ1-2; 11 bases fit TRBD1. The ends lost 6 bases at V and 5 bases at J; junction bases unmatched: 5. Germline lookup yields CDR1 MNHEY and CDR2 SVGAGI. The CDR3 is made up of 14 amino acids. CDR3 sequence (DNA): TGTGCCAGCAGAGCCCGGGACAGGGGGTATGGCTACACCTTC. Protein product: CASRARDRGYGYTF.

The V gene is TRBV7-9, the J gene TRBJ2-1, with 9 bases aligning to TRBD2. This CDR3 spans 15 amino acids. The trim removed 1 base at V and 6 bases at J, leaving 4 bases unmatched. Germline V gene sequence: CDR1 SEHNR, CDR2 FQNEAQ (reference sequence). The CDR3 here is CASSLGGGVSNEQFF. In DNA form, the CDR3 reads TGTGCCAGCAGCTTAGGCGGGGGGGTTTCCAATGAGCAGTTCTTC.

V usage is TRBV2 and J usage is TRBJ1-5, with 7 positions matching TRBD1. CDR3 length: 14 amino acids. The J segment lost 6 bases and the V segment lost 10 bases, leaving 12 bases of the junction unmatched. The germline V gene has CDR1 SNHLY and CDR2 FYNNEI. The CDR3: CATRASQGSQPQHF. DNA for the CDR3: TGTGCCACCCGGGCTTCACAGGGGAGTCAGCCCCAGCATTTT.

The chain is built from TRBV12-5 and TRBJ2-1; 8 bases align to TRBD2. The length of the CDR3 is 14 residues. Trimming cost V 8 bases and J 2 bases; bases outside gene matches: 5. Per germline, CDR1 LGHNT and CDR2 FRNRAP. DNA for the CDR3: TGTGCTAGTTGGCCGGGGGGGGCCTACAATGAGCAGTTCTTC. It is translated as CASWPGGAYNEQFF.

This chain connects TRBV27 to TRBJ2-1, with D possibly being TRBD1 (6 bases). The CDR3 has 13 residues. Germline assignment: CDR1 MNHEY and CDR2 SMNVEV (reference sequence). V was clipped by 6 bases and J by 3 bases, with 9 bases between them. CDR3 residues: CASSQGHYNEQFF. The CDR3 DNA sequence: TGTGCCAGCAGCCAGGGGCACTACAATGAGCAGTTCTTC.

The chain has TRBV28 and TRBJ1-2; a possible D gene is TRBD1 (5 bases). CDR3 length: 13 residues. CDR1 and CDR2 from the germline V gene are MDHEN and SYDVKM. Trimming removed 6 bases from V and 5 bases from J, with 13 bases in between. CDR3 bases: TGTGCCAGCAGACCACCCGACAGTTATGGCTACACCTTC. Translated: CASRPPDSYGYTF.

The chain employs TRBV4-1 and TRBJ2-7; D is ambiguous. V was shortened by 5 bases and J by 6 bases, with 11 bases between the two germline ends. In germline, CDR1 is MGHRA, CDR2 YSYEKL. The CDR3 has 12 residues. The CDR3 nucleotides are TGCGCCAGCAGCGATCTATTGGGCGAGCAGTACTTC. Amino acid sequence: CASSDLLGEQYF.

This clone has more than one count but fewer than ten. The CDR3 region is CASSLTRDRVSNQPQHF. The CDR3 DNA reads TGTGCCAGCAGCTTGACCCGGGACAGGGTTAGCAATCAGCCCCAGCATTTT. The chain joins TRBV5-6 to TRBJ1-5; TRBD1 agrees at 9 bases. The CDR3 runs to 17 residues. Germline CDR1 SGHDT, CDR2 YYEEEE. Trimming at V came to 1 base and at J to 0 bases, leaving 5 bases not matched to a gene.

This clone appeared a few times. V is TRBV11-3 and J is TRBJ2-7; 8 bases are a match to TRBD1. V shed 5 bases and J 2 bases; nucleotides not matched to a gene: 5. CDR3 length: 14 amino acids. Germline assignment: CDR1 SGHNT and CDR2 YENEEA. The CDR3 sequence: CASSPRGQAYEQYF. CDR3 nucleotide sequence: TGTGCCAGCAGCCCAAGGGGACAGGCCTACGAGCAGTACTTC.

The chain joins TRBV30 to TRBJ2-7; 9 bases are shared with TRBD1. This CDR3 is built from 12 residues. CDR1 and CDR2 from the germline V gene are GTSNPN and SVGIG (reference sequence). The junction had 6 bases not matched to a gene; V was cut back by 7 bases and J by 5 bases. The CDR3 spells CALQGAPNEQYF. CDR3 sequence (DNA): TGTGCCTTACAGGGGGCGCCCAACGAGCAGTACTTC.

This chain uses TRBV5-4 with TRBJ1-2; possible D gene TRBD1, 6 bases. The CDR3 consists of 14 residues. Germline assignment: CDR1 SGHNT and CDR2 YYREEE (reference sequence). The ends were cut back, 3 bases at V and 4 bases at J, with 13 bases in the middle. CDR3 coding DNA: TGTGCCAGCAGCTGGGGGCCGGGATTCTATGGCTACACCTTC. Encoded protein: CASSWGPGFYGYTF. Full variable domain (remainder filled in from reference TRBV5-4 and TRBJ1-2): ETGVTQSPTHLIKTRGQQVTLRCSSQSGHNTVSWYQQALGQGPQFIFQYYREEENGRGNFPPRFSGLQFPNYSSELNVNALELDDSALYLCASSWGPGFYGYTFGSGTRLTVV.

This sequence joins TRBV7-9 and TRBJ2-5; no clear D. This CDR3 is 12 amino acids long. CDR1 and CDR2 from the germline V gene are SEHNR and FQNEAQ (reference sequence). The V gene lost 8 bases and the J gene lost 1 base, with 8 bases spanning the gap. CDR3 residues: CASRRSQETQYF. In DNA, the CDR3 is TGTGCCAGCCGTCGATCCCAAGAGACCCAGTACTTC.

The chain links TRBV6-5 to TRBJ2-6; D gene ambiguous. The germline V gene has CDR1 MNHEY and CDR2 SVGAGI. This CDR3 has 12 amino acids. Trimming stripped 7 bases from V and 3 bases from J, with 4 bases between. The CDR3 loop is CASMGGANVLTF. In DNA form, the CDR3 reads TGTGCCAGCATGGGTGGGGCCAACGTCCTGACTTTC.

This clone was observed a few times. The V gene is TRBV29-1, the J gene TRBJ2-5; the match to TRBD2 covers 14 bases. The V and J ends lost 7 bases and 1 base, in that order; junction bases with no gene match: 2. CDR1 and CDR2 from the germline V gene are SQVTM and ANQGSEA. This CDR3 is built from 14 residues. CDR3 amino acids: CSGLAGGFQETQYF. The CDR3 nucleotides are TGCAGCGGACTAGCGGGGGGGTTCCAAGAGACCCAGTACTTC.